This T cell receptor (beta chain) was identified during a study of OX40 agonist ivuxolimab in advanced cancers. Data came from immunoSEQ multiplex PCR; TCRdb stores just in-frame clones and leaves some out. The table includes 95,000 to 120,000 clones, 91% detected once. A single count supports this clone. This CDR3 is 15 amino acids long. Germline V lookup: CDR1 KGHSH, CDR2 LQKENI. Trimming at V came to 0 bases and at J to 7 bases, leaving 5 bases not matched to a gene. Sample: CD4+ or CD8+ T cells sorted from blood, taken in a trial of the OX40 agonist ivuxolimab. The receptor was derived from an adult with an advanced solid tumor such as melanoma, head and neck, liver or kidney cancer. V is TRBV18 and J is TRBJ2-7; 11 bases are a match to TRBD2. As DNA, the CDR3 is TGTGCCAGCTCACCACCTAGCGGGGGGGCCCGGGAGCAGTACTTC. This encodes CASSPPSGGAREQYF.